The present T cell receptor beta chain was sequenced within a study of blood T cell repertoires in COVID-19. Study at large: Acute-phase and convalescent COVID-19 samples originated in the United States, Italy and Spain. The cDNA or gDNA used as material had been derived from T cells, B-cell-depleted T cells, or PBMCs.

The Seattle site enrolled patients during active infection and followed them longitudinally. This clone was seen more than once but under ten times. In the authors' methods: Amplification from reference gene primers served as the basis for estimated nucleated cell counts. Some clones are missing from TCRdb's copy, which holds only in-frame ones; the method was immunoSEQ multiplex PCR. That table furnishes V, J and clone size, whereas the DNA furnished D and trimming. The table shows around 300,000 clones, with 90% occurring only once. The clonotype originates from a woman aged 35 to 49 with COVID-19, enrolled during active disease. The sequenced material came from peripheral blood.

CDR3 nucleotides: TGTGCCAGCAGAACCCAAAGGATCGGACTAGCGGGAGAAACCTACGAGCAGTACTTC. It is translated as CASRTQRIGLAGETYEQYF. The rearrangement uses TRBV27 and TRBJ2-7; 13 nucleotides line up with TRBD2. This CDR3 contains 19 residues. V was pared by 6 bases and J by 2 bases, with 16 bases of the junction left unmatched. Per germline, CDR1 MNHEY and CDR2 SMNVEV (reference sequence).